The clone carrying this T cell receptor beta chain has just a few counts. Its target is unknown. There were no patients who had received any treatment before thyroid surgery. The source of the sample is a study of metastatic and nonmetastatic thyroid tumors. On the study more broadly: The authors compared repertoires across blood and tumor or nodule tissue from malignant and benign thyroid patients.

Original data processing: Using the CDR3 differences seen across clinicopathological groups, the authors built a distant-metastasis classifier for papillary thyroid cancer, which was meant to discriminate distant-metastatic patients. Via MiXCR, TCRdb re-called the PCR reads. The V and J calls come from TCRdb's annotation, not from the publication. The table shows tens of thousands of clones, with 3.5% to 5% occurring only once. Notes on the study in general: Patients with malignant thyroid tumors reportedly had significantly higher TCR beta diversity than those with benign nodules, in blood and tumor.

CDR1 is DFQATT and CDR2 is SNEGSKA in the germline V gene (reference sequence). The CDR3 covers 14 residues. The V gene lost 3 bases and the J gene lost 6 bases, with 17 bases spanning the gap. The specimen was blood. This sequence was found in a female donor with papillary thyroid cancer or a benign thyroid nodule (not recorded which). Some clones in this sample may be carry-over from other donors' samples. The chain combines TRBV20-1 with TRBJ1-2; D is unresolved. The CDR3 DNA reads as TGCAGTGCTAGTTGGCCACTTAAGGTCGATGGCTACACCTTC. It encodes CSASWPLKVDGYTF.